The rows below give T cell receptor beta chains drawn from one sample of a study of blood T cell repertoires in COVID-19. The assay was immunoSEQ multiplex PCR, and TCRdb's table has in-frame clones only and misses some. This table has some 150,000 clones, 88% appearing once. The sequencing input was peripheral blood. Receptors were obtained from a woman in her 70s with acute or convalescent COVID-19. Each CDR3 is given with its conserved first and last residue. D genes are given only for firm matches. Expanded clones are given a class, and other clones once, few, many or no size at all.

clone_size: NA
j_call: TRBJ2-2
d_call: TRBD1
v_call: TRBV5-1
cdr3_nt: TGCGCCAGCAGCTTACGGGACAGGGTGAACACCGGGGAGCTGTTTTTT
cdr3_aa: CASSLRDRVNTGELFF

clone_size: NA
j_call: TRBJ1-6
d_call: NA
v_call: TRBV27
cdr3_nt: TGTGCCAGCAGTTCCCTACTCCCCTGGGCATATTCACCCCTCCACTTT
cdr3_aa: CASSSLLPWAYSPLHF

clone_size: NA
j_call: TRBJ1-5
d_call: NA
v_call: TRBV6-5
cdr3_nt: TGTGCCAGCAGCAGGGACATTAGCAATCAGCCCCAGCATTTT
cdr3_aa: CASSRDISNQPQHF

clone_size: NA
j_call: TRBJ1-1
d_call: NA
v_call: TRBV3-1/TRBV3-2
cdr3_nt: TGTGCCAGCAGCCAAGAGCATGGGTGGGGGCTGAACACTGAAGCTTTCTTT
cdr3_aa: CASSQEHGWGLNTEAFF

clone_size: NA
j_call: TRBJ2-2
d_call: NA
v_call: TRBV29-1
cdr3_nt: TGCAGCGTTGGGCAGGGTCTCACCGGGGAGCTGTTTTTT
cdr3_aa: CSVGQGLTGELFF

clone_size: few
j_call: TRBJ2-3
d_call: TRBD2
v_call: TRBV7-9
cdr3_nt: TGTGCCAGCAGCCGGGGACTAGCGGGGGTTACGCAGTATTTT
cdr3_aa: CASSRGLAGVTQYF

clone_size: NA
j_call: TRBJ2-5
d_call: NA
v_call: TRBV3-1/TRBV3-2
cdr3_nt: TGTGCCAGCAGCCAAAGAGGGAAAGAGACCCAGTACTTC
cdr3_aa: CASSQRGKETQYF

clone_size: NA
j_call: TRBJ1-5
d_call: TRBD1
v_call: TRBV7-8
cdr3_nt: TGTGCCAGCAGCCCGAGCGGACAGGTCCGGGCCCAGCATTTT
cdr3_aa: CASSPSGQVRAQHF

clone_size: once
j_call: TRBJ2-5
d_call: NA
v_call: TRBV12-3/TRBV12-4
cdr3_nt: TGTGCCAGCAGTTTGCTCGGCCAAGAGACCCAGTACTTC
cdr3_aa: CASSLLGQETQYF

clone_size: NA
j_call: TRBJ1-6
d_call: NA
v_call: TRBV11-2
cdr3_nt: TGTGCCAGCAGCTTAGCGTCCTCCTATAATTCACCCCTCCACTTT
cdr3_aa: CASSLASSYNSPLHF

clone_size: NA
j_call: TRBJ2-2
d_call: NA
v_call: TRBV28
cdr3_nt: TGTGCCAGCAGTTTAGGGGGCCTAACCGGGGAGCTGTTTTTT
cdr3_aa: CASSLGGLTGELFF

clone_size: NA
j_call: TRBJ1-2
d_call: NA
v_call: TRBV3-1/TRBV3-2
cdr3_nt: TGTGCCAGTAGCACAGGGTACTATGGCTACACCTTC
cdr3_aa: CASSTGYYGYTF

clone_size: once
j_call: TRBJ1-3
d_call: TRBD1
v_call: TRBV12-3/TRBV12-4
cdr3_nt: TGTGCCAGCAGTTTTTGGGACAGGAACACCATATATTTT
cdr3_aa: CASSFWDRNTIYF

clone_size: NA
j_call: TRBJ1-2
d_call: TRBD1
v_call: TRBV6-6
cdr3_nt: TGCAAAAAGGACAGGGGCACACACTATGGCTACACCTTC
cdr3_aa: CKKDRGTHYGYTF

clone_size: NA
j_call: TRBJ1-3
d_call: TRBD1
v_call: TRBV7-2
cdr3_nt: TGTGCCAGCAGCCCCCGACAGGGAAGCTCTGGAAACACCATATATTTT
cdr3_aa: CASSPRQGSSGNTIYF

clone_size: few
j_call: TRBJ1-5
d_call: TRBD1
v_call: TRBV19
cdr3_nt: TGTGCCAGTAGCCACCCAGGGGGGAAAGGCAATCAGCCCCAGCATTTT
cdr3_aa: CASSHPGGKGNQPQHF

clone_size: NA
j_call: TRBJ2-1
d_call: NA
v_call: TRBV6-5
cdr3_nt: TGTGCCAGCAGTCCCTCTGGACTCAATGAGCAGTTCTTC
cdr3_aa: CASSPSGLNEQFF

clone_size: NA
j_call: TRBJ1-2
d_call: TRBD1
v_call: TRBV19
cdr3_nt: TGTGCCAGTAGTATAGATAGAACAGGGGGCGTCTATGGCTACACCTTC
cdr3_aa: CASSIDRTGGVYGYTF

clone_size: few
j_call: TRBJ2-3
d_call: NA
v_call: TRBV5-8
cdr3_nt: TGTGCCAGCAGCGGGCTGAGGAGGGTCACAGATACGCAGTATTTT
cdr3_aa: CASSGLRRVTDTQYF

clone_size: NA
j_call: TRBJ1-3
d_call: NA
v_call: TRBV27
cdr3_nt: TGTGCCAGCAGTTACACAGGGAATCCGAGTGGAAACACCATATATTTT
cdr3_aa: CASSYTGNPSGNTIYF

clone_size: NA
j_call: TRBJ1-5
d_call: TRBD1
v_call: TRBV30
cdr3_nt: TGTGCCTGGAGCTCTACAGGGGGCCGGCGTCAGCCCCAGCATTTT
cdr3_aa: CAWSSTGGRRQPQHF

clone_size: NA
j_call: TRBJ1-6
d_call: NA
v_call: TRBV19
cdr3_nt: TGTGCCAGTAGCCCCGGGACAAAAGGTTATAATTCACCCCTCCACTTT
cdr3_aa: CASSPGTKGYNSPLHF

clone_size: NA
j_call: TRBJ2-5
d_call: TRBD2
v_call: TRBV6-5
cdr3_nt: TGTGCCAGCAGTTCCGTGGAAGCGGGGGGGAAGACCCAGTACTTC
cdr3_aa: CASSSVEAGGKTQYF

clone_size: once
j_call: TRBJ1-6
d_call: TRBD1
v_call: TRBV7-9
cdr3_nt: TGTGCCAGCAGCCAAGGGGGCGGGCTGGGTTCACCCCTCCACTTT
cdr3_aa: CASSQGGGLGSPLHF

clone_size: NA
j_call: TRBJ1-2
d_call: NA
v_call: TRBV12-3/TRBV12-4
cdr3_nt: TGTGCCAGCACCAACCAGGGGTATGGCTACACCTTC
cdr3_aa: CASTNQGYGYTF

clone_size: NA
j_call: TRBJ1-2
d_call: NA
v_call: TRBV10-3
cdr3_nt: TGTGCCATCAGTGAGGAACCGCGTAACTCTAACTATGGCTACACCTTC
cdr3_aa: CAISEEPRNSNYGYTF

clone_size: NA
j_call: TRBJ2-5
d_call: NA
v_call: TRBV5-6
cdr3_nt: TGTGCCAGCAGCGGGAAATTTGGGGGAGGGACCCAGTACTTC
cdr3_aa: CASSGKFGGGTQYF

clone_size: once
j_call: TRBJ1-2
d_call: NA
v_call: TRBV29-1
cdr3_nt: TGCAGCGTTGAAAATGAACTTGCGTATGGCTACACCTTC
cdr3_aa: CSVENELAYGYTF

clone_size: NA
j_call: TRBJ1-1
d_call: TRBD1
v_call: TRBV10-3
cdr3_nt: TGTGCCATCAGTGAGTCCGGCAGGGGGACTGAAGCTTTCTTT
cdr3_aa: CAISESGRGTEAFF

clone_size: once
j_call: TRBJ1-5
d_call: NA
v_call: TRBV5-1
cdr3_nt: TGCGCCAGCAGCCCTGACAGGTCGGATCAGCCCCAGCATTTT
cdr3_aa: CASSPDRSDQPQHF

clone_size: NA
j_call: TRBJ2-2
d_call: TRBD2
v_call: TRBV11-3
cdr3_nt: TGTGCCAGCCCCAGCGGGGGGCCTGTTACCGGGGAGCTGTTTTTT
cdr3_aa: CASPSGGPVTGELFF

clone_size: NA
j_call: TRBJ2-5
d_call: TRBD2
v_call: TRBV3-1/TRBV3-2
cdr3_nt: TGTGCCAGCACCCTCGGGCTAGCGGGGGCCCAAGAGACCCAGTACTTC
cdr3_aa: CASTLGLAGAQETQYF

clone_size: NA
j_call: TRBJ1-5
d_call: NA
v_call: TRBV28
cdr3_nt: TGTGCCAGCAGTCCTCGACAGGCAGGTCAGCCCCAGCATTTT
cdr3_aa: CASSPRQAGQPQHF

clone_size: NA
j_call: TRBJ2-7
d_call: NA
v_call: TRBV10-3
cdr3_nt: TGTGCCATCAGTGCGCAGGACTCCTACGAGCAGTACTTC
cdr3_aa: CAISAQDSYEQYF

clone_size: NA
j_call: TRBJ1-6
d_call: NA
v_call: TRBV5-1
cdr3_nt: TGCGCCAGCAGCGACGGACAGAGAGAATCCTCACCCCTCCACTTT
cdr3_aa: CASSDGQRESSPLHF

clone_size: NA
j_call: TRBJ2-7
d_call: TRBD1
v_call: TRBV18
cdr3_nt: TGTGCCAGCTCACTTGACAGGGCCAATTACGAGCAGTACTTC
cdr3_aa: CASSLDRANYEQYF

clone_size: NA
j_call: TRBJ2-1
d_call: NA
v_call: TRBV5-4
cdr3_nt: TGTGCCAGCAGCTTGGGAGGGTACGACAATGAGCAGTTCTTC
cdr3_aa: CASSLGGYDNEQFF

clone_size: NA
j_call: TRBJ1-2
d_call: NA
v_call: TRBV5-5
cdr3_nt: TGTGCCAGCAGCTTAACCCCTCAGGCCGCCTTCTACACCTTC
cdr3_aa: CASSLTPQAAFYTF

clone_size: NA
j_call: TRBJ1-3
d_call: TRBD1
v_call: TRBV4-2
cdr3_nt: TGTGCCAGCAGCCAAGATCGCCGAGGGGGCTTTGGAAACACCATATATTTT
cdr3_aa: CASSQDRRGGFGNTIYF

clone_size: NA
j_call: TRBJ2-3
d_call: TRBD1
v_call: TRBV6-4
cdr3_nt: TGTGCCAGCTCCCCCGGGACAGCGATCACAGATACGCAGTATTTT
cdr3_aa: CASSPGTAITDTQYF

clone_size: once
j_call: TRBJ2-1
d_call: NA
v_call: TRBV19
cdr3_nt: TGTGCCAGTAGTATATGGTCTCCGAGCTCCTACAATGAGCAGTTCTTC
cdr3_aa: CASSIWSPSSYNEQFF

clone_size: NA
j_call: TRBJ2-1
d_call: TRBD2
v_call: TRBV5-1
cdr3_nt: TGCGCCAGCAGCTTGATCGGGGGGTCCTACAATGAGCAGTTCTTC
cdr3_aa: CASSLIGGSYNEQFF